Below, 28 T cell receptor beta chains from the same sample are listed, as sequenced in a study of response to subunit inactivated influenza vaccine. Each CDR3 protein is one row after TCRdb ran MiXCR on the RT-PCR reads. The sample records about 570,000 distinct CDR3 sequences, roughly 12% being singletons. These same records also appear under a second study, on T cells expressing NK-cell markers. As that study records: Making the TCR beta cDNA relied on 5'RACE template switching with UMIs.

Material: PBMCs from blood, obtained on the day of vaccination. The receptors come from a man aged 45-60 years who received an inactivated influenza vaccine.

V and J are TRBV20-1 and TRBJ2-3; D is possibly TRBD2 (5 bases). Germline V gene lookup returns CDR1 DFQATT and CDR2 SNEGSKA (reference sequence). V was cut by 7 bases and J by 4 bases, with 12 bases left in between. The CDR3 is made up of 12 amino acids. In nucleotides, the CDR3 is TGCAGTGTAGTGGGGAGTGCAGATACGCAGTATTTT. Amino acids: CSVVGSADTQYF.

The rearrangement uses TRBV6-5 and TRBJ2-7; unclear D gene. The CDR3 consists of 14 residues. Per the germline V gene, CDR1 is MNHEY and CDR2 is SVGAGI. V shed 2 bases and J shed 6 bases, with 14 bases lying between them. The DNA for the CDR3 is TGTGCCAGCAGTTACGGAGCAGGTCTTACCGAGCAGTACTTC. This encodes CASSYGAGLTEQYF.

V is TRBV12-3 or TRBV12-4 and J is TRBJ2-2; no definite D call. V lost 7 bases and J lost 7, with 16 bases in between. The CDR3 has 14 amino acids. CDR3 nucleotide sequence: TGTGCCAGCACTATAAGAACGGCGCTCGGGGAGCTGTTTTTT. This sequence encodes CASTIRTALGELFF.

The chain joins TRBV5-1 to TRBJ1-4, with 8 bases fitting TRBD1. Per germline, CDR1 SGHRS and CDR2 YFSETQ. V lost 3 bases to trimming and J lost 1 base; unmatched junction nucleotides: 5. This CDR3 has 16 amino acids. CDR3 nucleotide sequence: TGCGCCAGCAGCTGGACAGGACAGGGAACTAATGAAAAACTGTTTTTT. Amino acid sequence: CASSWTGQGTNEKLFF.

A few counts support this clonotype. V and J are TRBV5-1 and TRBJ2-5; TRBD1 might be the D (6 bases). This CDR3 region has 14 residues. Trimming stripped 4 bases from V and 7 bases from J, with 17 bases between. Germline V gene data show CDR1 as SGHRS and CDR2 as YFSETQ. DNA for the CDR3: TGCGCCAGCAGCCTGGGACACCTCGCCGGGACCCAGTACTTC. Its translation is CASSLGHLAGTQYF. The whole variable domain, filled in from reference TRBV5-1 and TRBJ2-5, reads KAGVTQTPRYLIKTRGQQVTLSCSPISGHRSVSWYQQTPGQGLQFLFEYFSETQRNKGNFPGRFSGRQFSNSRSEMNVSTLELGDSALYLCASSLGHLAGTQYFGPGTRLLVL.

This clonotype was picked up a small number of times. The chain employs TRBV4-3 and TRBJ2-5; D not resolved. V lost 1 base and J lost 3, with 9 bases in between. CDR1 and CDR2 from the germline V gene are LGHNA and YSLEER. The CDR3 covers 14 residues. This CDR3 reads CASSQGNLKETQYF. CDR3 bases: TGCGCCAGCAGCCAAGGAAACCTCAAAGAGACCCAGTACTTC.

This clonotype was seen more than once but under ten times. The rearrangement links TRBV11-2 to TRBJ2-7; D unresolved. Trimming stripped 0 bases from V and 3 bases from J, with 9 bases between. The germline gives CDR1 SGHAT, CDR2 FQNNGV. This CDR3 has 14 residues. As DNA, the CDR3 is TGTGCCAGCAGCTTAGACCCAGGTAACTACGAGCAGTACTTC. Translating it yields CASSLDPGNYEQYF.

This clonotype has just a few counts. The chain has TRBV6-5 and TRBJ2-3; D call uncertain. Per the germline V gene, CDR1 is MNHEY and CDR2 is SVGAGI. Trimming removed 4 bases from V and 0 bases from J, with 14 bases in between. CDR3 length: 16 residues. CDR3 sequence reads: CASSSDKRYSTDTQYF. CDR3 coding DNA: TGTGCCAGCAGTTCTGACAAACGATATAGCACAGATACGCAGTATTTT.

This clonotype was observed a few times. The V gene is TRBV20-1, the J gene TRBJ2-1; D is possibly TRBD2 (6 bases). V shed 0 bases and J shed 0 bases, with 12 bases lying between them. Looked up from germline, CDR1 is DFQATT and CDR2 is SNEGSKA (reference sequence). This CDR3 comprises 16 residues. The CDR3 DNA sequence: TGCAGTGCTAGAGATTATGGCGGGACCTCCTACAATGAGCAGTTCTTC. Translation: CSARDYGGTSYNEQFF.

The table lists this clonotype with a few counts. The chain uses TRBV7-9 and TRBJ1-4; TRBD1 aligns across 8 bases. The V gene end was trimmed by 5 bases and the J gene end by 5 bases; junction bases not matched to a gene: 4. The CDR3 has 14 residues. From germline, CDR1 is SEHNR and CDR2 FQNEAQ (reference sequence). The CDR3 DNA reads TGTGCCAGCAGCATCGGGACAGGCAATGAAAAACTGTTTTTT. Encoded protein: CASSIGTGNEKLFF.

The chain couples TRBV18 to TRBJ2-7; 8 bases are shared with TRBD1. The germline CDR1 and CDR2 sequences are KGHSH and LQKENI. The CDR3 runs to 17 residues. The V gene end was trimmed by 4 bases and the J gene end by 1 base; junction bases not matched to a gene: 12. In DNA form, the CDR3 reads TGTGCCAGCTCACGAGGAGGCCAGAACAGGGGGTCCTACGAGCAGTACTTC. Amino acid sequence: CASSRGGQNRGSYEQYF. Complete variable domain (other parts from reference TRBV18 and TRBJ2-7): NAGVMQNPRHLVRRRGQEARLRCSPMKGHSHVYWYRQLPEEGLKFMVYLQKENIIDESGMPKERFSAEFPKEGPSILRIQQVVRGDSAAYFCASSRGGQNRGSYEQYFGPGTRLTVT.

Concerning this clonotype itself: Germline and junction disagree at one end, which may indicate a read error. V and J are TRBV6-2 or TRBV6-3 and TRBJ2-6; D is undetermined. The length of the CDR3 is 15 residues. Germline lookup yields CDR1 MNHEY and CDR2 SVGEGT. The CDR3 spells CGSSFPYSGANVLTF. In DNA form, the CDR3 reads TGTGGCAGCAGTTTTCCGTACTCTGGGGCCAACGTCCTGACTTTC.

The chain recombines TRBV18 with TRBJ2-7; perhaps TRBD1 as D (6 bases). Germline V lookup: CDR1 KGHSH, CDR2 LQKENI. V lost 0 bases and J lost 0, with 6 bases in between. CDR3 size: 14 residues. Written as DNA, the CDR3 is TGTGCCAGCTCACCACCGGGACACTCCTACGAGCAGTACTTC. Protein: CASSPPGHSYEQYF.

This clonotype has a single count. The genes are TRBV29-1 and TRBJ2-1; 9 nucleotides match TRBD2. The V segment lost 7 bases and the J segment 3 bases; nucleotides outside the gene matches: 7. The CDR3 is 14 residues long. CDR1 is SQVTM and CDR2 is ANQGSEA in the germline V gene. The CDR3 spells CSAVAGAVYNEQFF. DNA for the CDR3: TGCAGCGCTGTAGCGGGAGCGGTCTACAATGAGCAGTTCTTC.

In this sample, this clonotype turned up many times. This rearrangement joins TRBV11-1 to TRBJ2-1, with D tentatively TRBD1 or TRBD2 (5 bases each). CDR1 is SGHAT, CDR2 FQDESV, per germline (reference sequence). Trimming removed 0 bases at V and 7 bases at J, with 22 bases between. The CDR3 totals 18 residues. CDR3 sequence (DNA): TGTGCCAGCAGCTTAGCGAGCGCGGGTTCACTTGGGACGAATGAGCAGTTCTTC. Protein product: CASSLASAGSLGTNEQFF.

The sample holds a few counts of this clonotype. The chain recombines TRBV6-2 or TRBV6-3 with TRBJ1-5, with D perhaps TRBD1 (5 bases). Trimming pared 3 bases from V and 4 bases from J, leaving 19 bases between. The CDR3 consists of 17 residues. From germline, CDR1 is MNHEY and CDR2 SVGEGT. The CDR3 reads CASSYSEGNFENQPQHF. Written as DNA, the CDR3 is TGTGCCAGCAGTTATTCCGAGGGGAACTTCGAGAATCAGCCCCAGCATTTT.

The rearrangement links TRBV20-1 to TRBJ2-5; D possibly uses TRBD1 or TRBD2 (5 bases each). Germline CDR1 is DFQATT and CDR2 is SNEGSKA (reference sequence). The CDR3 totals 13 residues. In DNA, the CDR3 is TGCAGCGGGGCTTGGCAGTGGGAAGAGACCCAGTACTTC. Its translation: CSGAWQWEETQYF.

This clonotype came up many times. The chain carries TRBV11-2 and TRBJ2-5; no reliable D call. The ends were cut back, 2 bases at V and 1 base at J, with 8 bases in the middle. The germline CDR1 and CDR2 sequences are SGHAT and FQNNGV. CDR3 length: 14 amino acids. CDR3 protein: CASSLFVSQETQYF. In DNA, the CDR3 is TGTGCCAGCAGCTTATTCGTCAGCCAAGAGACCCAGTACTTC.

The chain links TRBV9 to TRBJ1-6; D may be TRBD1 (5 bases). The germline V gene encodes CDR1 SGDLS and CDR2 YYNGEE. This CDR3 region has 15 residues. The V end was cut by 0 bases, the J end by 5 bases, with 9 bases between. This CDR3 is CASSVEGSNNSPLHF. The CDR3 DNA reads as TGTGCCAGCAGCGTAGAGGGGTCTAATAATTCACCCCTCCACTTT.

The table lists this clonotype with a few counts. This chain joins TRBV10-3 and TRBJ2-1, with D hard to call. Germline loops: CDR1 ENHRY, CDR2 SYGVKD. The CDR3 runs 14 residues. V was cut by 4 bases and J by 7 bases, with 14 bases left in between. CDR3 sequence reads: CAISGPGRANEQFF. CDR3 coding DNA: TGTGCCATCAGTGGGCCCGGCCGGGCGAATGAGCAGTTCTTC.

This clonotype has ten or more counts. CDR3 amino acids: CASSLEDRDGELFF. In DNA form, the CDR3 reads TGCGCCAGCAGCTTGGAGGACAGGGACGGGGAGCTGTTTTTT. The rearrangement uses TRBV5-1 and TRBJ2-2, with TRBD1 matching 8 bases. V was pared by 0 bases and J by 7 bases, with 2 bases of the junction left unmatched. Germline lookup yields CDR1 SGHRS and CDR2 YFSETQ. This CDR3 region has 14 residues.

The chain employs TRBV5-4 and TRBJ1-6; no firm D call. CDR1 and CDR2 (germline): SGHNT, YYREEE (reference sequence). The V and J ends lost 0 bases and 14 bases respectively, with 18 bases between them. The CDR3 has 15 residues. CDR3 sequence reads: CASSLAGGRSSTLHF. CDR3 nucleotides: TGTGCCAGCAGCTTGGCGGGCGGAAGGAGTTCTACCCTCCACTTT.

This clonotype appeared a few times. The chain is built from TRBV20-1 and TRBJ2-1, with 7 bases fitting TRBD1. The CDR3 is 15 amino acids. Germline V CDR1 and CDR2: DFQATT, SNEGSKA (reference sequence). V was pared by 2 bases and J by 6 bases, with 10 bases of the junction left unmatched. The chain's CDR3 is CSARNPSGQLNEQFF. CDR3 bases: TGCAGTGCTAGAAATCCCTCGGGACAGCTCAATGAGCAGTTCTTC.

The genes are TRBV12-3 or TRBV12-4 and TRBJ2-7; 9 bases line up with TRBD1. This CDR3 spans 15 amino acids. After removal of 6 bases from V and 3 bases from J, the junction contained 9 bases not matched to a gene. The CDR3 protein is CASSKGTGSNYEQYF. The CDR3 DNA sequence: TGTGCCAGCAGCAAAGGGACAGGGTCTAACTACGAGCAGTACTTC.

This clonotype was observed a few times. The chain carries TRBV3-1 and TRBJ2-7; D may be TRBD1 (6 bases). Germline V gene sequence: CDR1 LGHDT, CDR2 YNNKEL (reference sequence). This CDR3 is 17 amino acids long. Trimming shortened V by 3 bases and J by 1 base, and 19 bases separated the two germline ends. The CDR3 here is CASSHLPFSDRSYEQYF. As DNA, the CDR3 is TGTGCCAGCAGCCACCTTCCCTTCTCGGACAGATCCTACGAGCAGTACTTC.

The gene calls are TRBV5-6 and TRBJ1-1; 10 bases fit TRBD1. V was pared by 2 bases and J by 4 bases, with 2 bases of the junction left unmatched. The germline V gene has CDR1 SGHDT and CDR2 YYEEEE. There are 14 residues in the CDR3. The chain's CDR3 is CASSFDRGRTEAFF. The CDR3 region has the DNA TGTGCCAGCAGCTTTGACAGGGGGCGCACTGAAGCTTTCTTT.

This clonotype was seen a handful of times. The chain employs TRBV7-6 and TRBJ2-3; 9 bases match TRBD1. The germline gives CDR1 SGHVS, CDR2 FNYEAQ. This CDR3 is built from 15 residues. V shed 6 bases and J 2 bases; nucleotides not matched to a gene: 6. CDR3 loop: CASRKQGAYTDTQYF. As DNA, the CDR3 is TGTGCCAGCAGAAAACAGGGGGCCTACACAGATACGCAGTATTTT. Full variable domain (outside the CDR3, taken from reference TRBV7-6 and TRBJ2-3): GAGVSQSPRYKVTKRGQDVALRCDPISGHVSLYWYRQALGQGPEFLTYFNYEAQQDKSGLPNDRFSAERPEGSISTLTIQRTEQRDSAMYRCASRKQGAYTDTQYFGPGTRLTVL.

In its sample, this clonotype was seen a few times. The chain links TRBV5-1 to TRBJ1-1; D unclear. The ends were cut back, 0 bases at V and 4 bases at J, with 13 bases in the middle. This CDR3 comprises 15 residues. Looked up from germline, CDR1 is SGHRS and CDR2 is YFSETQ. This CDR3 reads CASSLAIGSGTEAFF. Written as DNA, the CDR3 is TGCGCCAGCAGCTTGGCCATAGGCTCCGGCACTGAAGCTTTCTTT. Using reference TRBV5-1 and TRBJ1-1 for the parts outside the CDR3, the full variable domain is KAGVTQTPRYLIKTRGQQVTLSCSPISGHRSVSWYQQTPGQGLQFLFEYFSETQRNKGNFPGRFSGRQFSNSRSEMNVSTLELGDSALYLCASSLAIGSGTEAFFGQGTRLTVV.